One and the same sample provided the 23 T cell receptor beta chains below, sequenced in a study of T cells in Graves' hyperthyroidism and ophthalmopathy. Researchers amplified the TCR beta CDR3 regions from RNA transcripts. When the TCR CDR3 underwent first-round RT-PCR, the HTBI primer set was used. TCRdb reanalysed the multiplex PCR reads using MiXCR and keeps one entry per CDR3 protein. In the table there are about 600,000 distinct CDR3 sequences, 12% to 15% of which are singletons. The sequenced sample was blood. The source of these receptors is a woman between 18 and 29 years old with Graves' ophthalmopathy.

This clonotype was recorded at least ten times. V gene TRBV28 combines with J gene TRBJ2-7; D perhaps matches TRBD2 (7 bases). The CDR3 is 13 amino acids. CDR1 is MDHEN and CDR2 is SYDVKM in the germline V gene. V dropped 7 bases and J dropped 3 bases, with 13 bases sitting between them. The CDR3 here is CASTGGARYEQYF. CDR3 in DNA: TGTGCCAGCACTGGGGGGGCCCGCTACGAGCAGTACTTC.

This clonotype has at least ten counts. The rearrangement links TRBV7-8 to TRBJ1-2, with D tentatively TRBD1 (6 bases). V was cut by 6 bases and J by 3 bases, with 17 bases left in between. The CDR3 loop spans 15 amino acids. Germline V gives CDR1 SGHVS, CDR2 FQNEAQ. CDR3 loop: CASSRGGGLDYGYTF. The CDR3 DNA follows: TGTGCCAGCAGTAGAGGTGGGGGGCTGGACTATGGCTACACCTTC.

The J gene is TRBJ2-7, the V gene TRBV28, with TRBD1 matching 7 bases. There are 17 residues in the CDR3. CDR1 and CDR2 (germline): MDHEN, SYDVKM. The V gene end was trimmed by 5 bases and the J gene end by 1 base; junction bases not matched to a gene: 14. CDR3 protein: CASSRPPATGSSYEQYF. The CDR3 DNA reads as TGTGCCAGCAGTCGCCCCCCCGCGACAGGGAGTTCCTACGAGCAGTACTTC.

In its sample, this clonotype was seen many times. The chain is built from TRBV4-1 and TRBJ2-1, with D maybe TRBD2 (5 bases). Germline V gene sequence: CDR1 MGHRA, CDR2 YSYEKL. Trimming cost V 2 bases and J 1 base, with 12 bases left between them. The CDR3 totals 16 residues. The CDR3 DNA is TGCGCCAGCAGCCAACAGGACTTAGTTTCCTACAATGAGCAGTTCTTC. Encoded protein: CASSQQDLVSYNEQFF.

This clonotype was observed at least ten times. The CDR3 sequence is CASNDRDHSYEQYF. In DNA form, the CDR3 reads TGTGCCAGCAACGACAGGGACCACTCCTACGAGCAGTACTTC. The chain joins TRBV7-6 to TRBJ2-7; 7 nucleotides line up with TRBD1. The CDR3 runs 14 residues. Germline assignment: CDR1 SGHVS and CDR2 FNYEAQ. V lost 7 bases and J lost 0; bases outside the gene matches: 6.

This clonotype was seen many times. This chain connects TRBV30 to TRBJ2-2; D is ambiguous. CDR1 and CDR2 from the germline V gene are GTSNPN and SVGIG (reference sequence). Trimming left V 2 bases short and J 4 bases short, with 8 bases between. The CDR3 loop spans 13 amino acids. CDR3 coding DNA: TGTGCCTGGAGTTCGGGTAGCACCGGGGAGCTGTTTTTT. Its translation: CAWSSGSTGELFF.

This clonotype was seen only a few times. This chain links TRBV4-3 with TRBJ2-1, with 7 bases identical to TRBD1. Germline V gives CDR1 LGHNA, CDR2 YSLEER. This CDR3 has 18 residues. The trim removed 3 bases at V and 6 bases at J, leaving 17 bases unmatched. The CDR3 DNA sequence: TGCGCCAGCAGCCAGGTAAAATCGGGACAGTATGTAGGCAATGAGCAGTTCTTC. As protein: CASSQVKSGQYVGNEQFF.

This chain joins TRBV20-1 and TRBJ2-7; the D gene could be TRBD1 or TRBD2 (7 bases each). V lost 2 bases, J lost 4 bases, and 15 bases lay in between. CDR1 and CDR2 from the germline V gene are DFQATT and SNEGSKA (reference sequence). The CDR3 loop spans 14 amino acids. CDR3 DNA sequence: TGCAGTGCTAGATCCCAGGGGGGGTTGTACGAGCAGTACTTC. Translated, it gives CSARSQGGLYEQYF.

The table lists this clonotype with many counts. This chain links TRBV6-1 with TRBJ2-3; the D is unclear. The V gene's germline CDR1 is MNHNS and CDR2 SASEGT. This CDR3 is 14 amino acids long. Deletions cut 7 bases from V and 1 base from J, with 12 bases between. In nucleotides, the CDR3 is TGTGCCAGCAATCCAAGCGATGGCACAGATACGCAGTATTTT. Amino acid sequence: CASNPSDGTDTQYF.

The rearrangement uses TRBV12-3 or TRBV12-4 and TRBJ2-1; D is perhaps TRBD2 (5 bases). The CDR3 is 14 amino acids. Deletions cut 7 bases from V and 9 bases from J, with 19 bases between. CDR3 bases: TGTGCCAGCAATCCGGCGGCTAGCTATAGTGAGCAGTTCTTC. Translated, it gives CASNPAASYSEQFF.

In this sample, this clonotype turned up many times. This chain links TRBV11-2 with TRBJ1-1; D remains unclear. The germline gives CDR1 SGHAT, CDR2 FQNNGV. Trimming took off 0 bases at V and 11 bases at J, with 16 bases between the two ends. This CDR3 region has 14 residues. The CDR3 is CASSLDTTGVGAFF. The CDR3 nucleotides are TGTGCCAGCAGCTTAGATACGACCGGAGTAGGCGCTTTCTTT.

J is TRBJ1-5 and V is TRBV12-3 or TRBV12-4; D unclear. The CDR3 loop spans 13 amino acids. V was pared by 5 bases and J by 10 bases, with 15 bases between. CDR3 amino acids: CASSVQERSPQHF. The DNA for the CDR3 is TGTGCCAGCAGTGTTCAGGAGAGGTCCCCCCAGCATTTT.

V is TRBV14 and J is TRBJ2-5; no clear D. Deletions cut 1 base from V and 5 bases from J, with 8 bases between. The CDR3 consists of 13 residues. In germline, CDR1 is SGHDN, CDR2 FVKESK. The CDR3 DNA reads as TGTGCCAGCAGCCAAGGCTTTAGGGAGACCCAGTACTTC. This encodes CASSQGFRETQYF.

This clonotype was detected a few times. The chain combines TRBV5-6 with TRBJ2-7; TRBD1 matches 8 bases. The germline V gene has CDR1 SGHDT and CDR2 YYEEEE. The CDR3 runs 15 residues. V was clipped by 1 base and J by 7 bases; unmatched bases: 10. CDR3 in amino acids: CASSLMDRELLEQYF. The CDR3 DNA reads TGTGCCAGCAGCTTGATGGACAGGGAGCTTCTAGAGCAGTACTTC.

This chain joins TRBV7-6 and TRBJ1-1; no clear D. The CDR3 runs to 13 residues. CDR1 is SGHVS and CDR2 is FNYEAQ in the germline V gene. Between the trimmed V and J ends, which lost 2 bases and 5 bases, there was a span of 9 bases. CDR3 in amino acids: CASSLKQGTEAFF. CDR3 nucleotide sequence: TGTGCCAGCAGCTTAAAGCAAGGAACTGAAGCTTTCTTT.

In its sample, this clonotype was seen many times. The chain couples TRBV27 to TRBJ1-2; TRBD1 agrees at 8 bases. Germline V CDR1 and CDR2: MNHEY, SMNVEV (reference sequence). The CDR3 loop spans 15 amino acids. V shed 7 bases, J shed 0 bases, and the junction held 7 bases outside the gene matches. CDR3 amino acids: CASTRTGSANYGYTF. The CDR3 DNA is TGTGCCAGCACCCGGACAGGGAGCGCTAACTATGGCTACACCTTC.

This clonotype appeared many times. V gene TRBV3-1 combines with J gene TRBJ2-3, with a tentative D call TRBD2 (6 bases). Per the germline V gene, CDR1 is LGHDT and CDR2 is YNNKEL (reference sequence). This CDR3 contains 15 residues. Between the trimmed V and J ends, which lost 3 bases and 4 bases, there was a span of 14 bases. In DNA form, the CDR3 reads TGTGCCAGCAGCCATGGGCGGGGAATGGCAGATACGCAGTATTTT. This sequence encodes CASSHGRGMADTQYF.

This clonotype was picked up many times. The chain recombines TRBV28 with TRBJ1-1, with a possible D match to TRBD1 (5 bases). The V and J ends lost 5 bases and 0 bases respectively, with 28 bases between them. From germline, CDR1 is MDHEN and CDR2 SYDVKM. This CDR3 region has 20 residues. The DNA for the CDR3 is TGTGCCAGCAGTATCCTCCCCGGGGGACTGAAGGTGCGCATGAACACTGAAGCTTTCTTT. Translating it yields CASSILPGGLKVRMNTEAFF.

This clonotype was seen at least ten times. The V gene is TRBV19, the J gene TRBJ2-7; 8 bases line up with TRBD2. The CDR3 contains 15 residues. Germline V CDR1 and CDR2: LNHDA, SQIVND (reference sequence). J gave up 4 bases and V 6 bases, and 11 bases lay outside the gene matches. The chain's CDR3 is CASSPTGGALYEQYF. For the CDR3, the DNA is TGTGCCAGTAGCCCTACCGGGGGGGCGTTATACGAGCAGTACTTC.

This clonotype was found a few times. V is TRBV19 and J is TRBJ2-5; TRBD1 might be the D (6 bases). There are 14 residues in the CDR3. Germline CDR1 is LNHDA and CDR2 is SQIVND (reference sequence). V dropped 4 bases and J dropped 1 base, with 10 bases sitting between them. CDR3 loop: CASSTQQGQETQYF. CDR3 nucleotide sequence: TGTGCCAGTAGTACTCAACAGGGCCAAGAGACCCAGTACTTC.

Only a few counts were recorded for this clonotype. The chain carries TRBV7-9 and TRBJ1-6, with D maybe TRBD1 (6 bases). This CDR3 comprises 15 residues. The germline CDR1 and CDR2 sequences are SEHNR and FQNEAQ (reference sequence). Trimming pared 5 bases from V and 0 bases from J, leaving 8 bases between. The CDR3, as DNA: TGTGCCAGCAGCCACAGGGACTCCTATAATTCACCCCTCCACTTT. Translated, it gives CASSHRDSYNSPLHF.

A few counts support this clonotype. A read error may explain this, as a much larger clone is one base away. V and J are TRBV2 and TRBJ1-1, with TRBD1 as a possible D gene (5 bases). Germline lookup yields CDR1 SNHLY and CDR2 FYNNEI. The CDR3 length is 13 residues. CDR3 sequence (DNA): TGTGCCTGCAGCTCTGGGGGGGGAACTGAAGCTTTCTTT. The encoded protein is CACSSGGGTEAFF.

This clonotype was counted at least ten times. The V gene is TRBV30, the J gene TRBJ1-5, with TRBD1 matching 8 bases. V lost 5 bases and J lost 1; bases outside the gene matches: 10. Germline V gene data show CDR1 as GTSNPN and CDR2 as SVGIG (reference sequence). This CDR3 region has 16 residues. CDR3 sequence (DNA): TGTGCCTGGCTCCCGGGACAGGCCGACAGCAATCAGCCCCAGCATTTT. Translating it yields CAWLPGQADSNQPQHF.